This paragraph covers one TCR beta chain sequence. This specimen belongs to a study of OX40 agonist ivuxolimab in advanced cancers. Study overall: A partial response was reached by three patients: one with hepatocellular carcinoma and two with cutaneous melanoma.

Some clones are missing from TCRdb's copy, which holds only in-frame ones; the method was immunoSEQ multiplex PCR. Here the sample spans about 38,000 clones, over 80% being singletons. The CDR3 is made up of 17 amino acids. Trimming cost V 2 bases and J 1 base, with 14 bases left between them. Germline V gives CDR1 MNHEY, CDR2 SMNVEV (reference sequence). The sequence derives from an adult with an advanced solid tumor such as melanoma, head and neck, liver or kidney cancer. The rearrangement uses TRBV27 and TRBJ2-2; D perhaps matches TRBD1 (6 bases). The source material was CD4+ or CD8+ T cells sorted from blood, sampled in a trial of the OX40 agonist ivuxolimab. This chain's CDR3 is CASSLRPGRGNTGELFF. DNA for the CDR3: TGTGCCAGCAGTTTAAGGCCCGGCAGGGGGAACACCGGGGAGCTGTTTTTT.